The sequence of this T cell receptor (beta chain) was determined in a study of identical twins. On this clonotype itself: Antigen: not known.

Germline loops: CDR1 SGHVS, CDR2 FQNEAQ. This CDR3 has 14 residues. V was pared by 2 bases and J by 8 bases, with 12 bases between. General observations from the study: Within beta out-of-frame sequences, the excess sharing observed between twins was weaker. Out-of-frame alpha sequences shared by twins were enriched for low generation probability.

It was template switching that added a universal primer site, and there were unique molecular identifiers on the cDNA. Each CDR3 protein is one row after TCRdb ran MiXCR on the 5' RACE reads. The sample includes under 500,000 distinct CDR3 sequences, about 13% of them seen just once. This sample also belongs to another study, concerning yellow fever vaccine responses in identical twins.

This chain joins TRBV7-8 and TRBJ1-4; D remains ambiguous. This clonotype originated in a woman aged 18-29 years in good health. Sequencing used CD4+ T cells sorted from blood. The CDR3 sequence: CASSLREVGEKLFF. The CDR3 DNA is TGTGCCAGCAGCTTACGTGAGGTTGGGGAAAAACTGTTTTTT.